Below, 17 T cell receptor beta chains from the same sample are listed, as sequenced in a study of Graves' ophthalmopathy and Graves' hyperthyroidism. Amplification targeted the TCR beta CDR3 regions, with RNA transcripts as the source material. An opening RT-PCR round employed HTBI primers and preceded a second-round multiplex PCR. TCRdb reprocessed the multiplex PCR reads via MiXCR and lists one record per CDR3 protein. The data contain around 660,000 distinct CDR3 sequences, about two fifths of them singletons. The sample consisted of peripheral blood. All receptors derive from an adult man with Graves' ophthalmopathy.

This clonotype was counted ten times or more. The chain uses TRBV2 and TRBJ2-2, with 8 nucleotides matching TRBD1. The V segment lost 5 bases and the J segment 1 base; nucleotides outside the gene matches: 3. This CDR3 is 15 amino acids long. Germline V gene data show CDR1 as SNHLY and CDR2 as FYNNEI. The CDR3 sequence: CASSPGTGNTGELFF. The CDR3 region has the DNA TGTGCCAGCAGTCCCGGGACAGGGAACACCGGGGAGCTGTTTTTT.

Ten or more counts support this clonotype. The genes are TRBV5-5 and TRBJ2-2, with 7 bases that match TRBD1. The CDR3 loop spans 14 amino acids. V was clipped by 4 bases and J by 4 bases; unmatched bases: 4. Germline V gene sequence: CDR1 SGHKS, CDR2 YYEKEE (reference sequence). CDR3 loop: CASSKGQLTGELFF. The DNA for the CDR3 is TGTGCCAGCAGCAAGGGACAGCTCACCGGGGAGCTGTTTTTT.

This clonotype was seen many times. The rearrangement links TRBV5-1 to TRBJ1-2; 8 nucleotides align to TRBD1. V was clipped by 2 bases and J by 14 bases; unmatched bases: 11. This CDR3 has 13 residues. Germline loops: CDR1 SGHRS, CDR2 YFSETQ. The CDR3 reads CASSFRGPKPETF. The CDR3 DNA reads as TGCGCCAGCAGCTTCAGGGGGCCCAAACCCGAGACCTTC.

This clonotype was seen a handful of times. The genes are TRBV5-1 and TRBJ1-2; D perhaps matches TRBD1 (5 bases). V was cut by 3 bases and J by 5 bases, with 17 bases left in between. From germline, CDR1 is SGHRS and CDR2 YFSETQ. The CDR3 is 15 residues long. The CDR3 loop is CASSWVYRSSYGYTF. In DNA, the CDR3 is TGCGCCAGCAGCTGGGTCTACAGGAGCTCATATGGCTACACCTTC.

This clonotype was detected many times. The chain couples TRBV7-9 to TRBJ1-1; D possibly corresponds to TRBD1 (5 bases). This CDR3 is 13 amino acids long. The germline V gene encodes CDR1 SEHNR and CDR2 FQNEAQ (reference sequence). V lost 5 bases, J lost 3 bases, and 10 bases lay in between. CDR3 region: CASSGDGDTEAFF. The DNA of the CDR3 is TGTGCCAGCAGCGGGGACGGAGACACTGAAGCTTTCTTT.

This clonotype was seen at least ten times. The chain has TRBV9 and TRBJ1-2, with D perhaps TRBD1 (6 bases). The CDR3 sequence is 15 residues long. Germline CDR1 reads SGDLS; CDR2 reads YYNGEE. The germline V and J ends were trimmed by 3 bases and 8 bases, with 20 bases remaining between them. Here the CDR3 reads CASSEARTGRRGYTF. The DNA for the CDR3 is TGTGCCAGCAGCGAAGCAAGAACAGGGCGACGGGGCTACACCTTC.

The CDR3 protein is CASQGQGGEQYF. CDR3 DNA: TGTGCCAGCCAGGGACAGGGCGGCGAGCAGTACTTC. The chain employs TRBV2 and TRBJ2-7, with 9 bases matching TRBD1. With V trimmed by 8 bases and J by 6 bases, 5 bases remained unmatched. Germline V CDR1 and CDR2: SNHLY, FYNNEI. The CDR3 contains 12 residues.

V is TRBV2 and J is TRBJ1-6; 8 bases are a match to TRBD1. Looked up from germline, CDR1 is SNHLY and CDR2 is FYNNEI. The CDR3 runs to 12 residues. J gave up 17 bases and V 2 bases, and 5 bases lay outside the gene matches. CDR3 coding DNA: TGTGCCAGCAGTGAACCTGGGACAGGCATCCACTTT. Its protein is CASSEPGTGIHF. Combining the CDR3 with reference TRBV2 and TRBJ1-6 gives the whole variable domain EPEVTQTPSHQVTQMGQEVILRCVPISNHLYFYWYRQILGQKVEFLVSFYNNEISEKSEIFDDQFSVERPDGSNFTLKIRSTKLEDSAMYFCASSEPGTGIHFGNGTRLTVT.

The chain employs TRBV25-1 and TRBJ2-7, with TRBD1 matching over 12 bases. Trimming cost V 3 bases and J 6 bases; bases outside gene matches: 6. Germline-derived CDR1 and CDR2 are MGHDK and SYGVNS. The CDR3 extends over 15 amino acids. CDR3 bases: TGTGCCAGCAGTGACACCGGGACAGGGGGCCTCGAGCAGTACTTC. This encodes CASSDTGTGGLEQYF.

Remarks on this clonotype: A much larger clone differs by one base, so this may be a read error. The chain is built from TRBV11-2 and TRBJ2-6, with D possibly being TRBD2 (7 bases). The CDR3 is made up of 16 amino acids. The germline CDR1 and CDR2 sequences are SGHAT and FQNNGV. In nucleotides, the CDR3 is TGTGCCGGCAGATTCGAGGGGGGGCTTGGGGCCAACGTCCTGACTTTC. Protein product: CAGRFEGGLGANVLTF. The entire variable domain, with the rest obtained from reference TRBV11-2 and TRBJ2-6, is as follows: EAGVAQSPRYKIIEKRQSVAFWCNPISGHATLYWYQQILGQGPKLLIQFQNNGVVDDSQLPKDRFSAERLKGVDSTLKIQPAKLEDSAVYLCAGRFEGGLGANVLTFGAGSRLTVL.

This clonotype was observed many times. The chain combines TRBV7-9 with TRBJ2-5, with D perhaps TRBD1 or TRBD2 (5 bases each). The CDR3 contains 13 residues. Germline V lookup: CDR1 SEHNR, CDR2 FQNEAQ (reference sequence). Trimming cost V 7 bases and J 2 bases, with 11 bases left between them. The CDR3 DNA follows: TGTGCCAGCAAAGGGACGGATCAAGAGACCCAGTACTTC. This gives the protein CASKGTDQETQYF.

This clonotype appeared once. A single base separates this from a much larger clone, so it may be a read error. This rearrangement joins TRBV29-1 to TRBJ2-1, with 8 bases that match TRBD1. CDR1 and CDR2 (germline): SQVTM, ANQGSEA. V lost 5 bases to trimming and J lost 5 bases; unmatched junction nucleotides: 2. The CDR3 is 12 residues long. The CDR3 region is CSVPTGDNEQFF. The CDR3 DNA follows: TGCAGCGTTCCGACAGGGGACAATGAGCAGTTCTTC.

This clonotype was counted many times. This sequence joins TRBV24-1 and TRBJ2-5; 8 positions agree with TRBD2. V lost 4 bases and J lost 2; bases outside the gene matches: 8. The germline gives CDR1 KGHDR, CDR2 SFDVKD. The CDR3 spans 16 residues. This CDR3 is CATSESSGGAQETQYF. As DNA, the CDR3 is TGTGCCACCAGTGAATCCAGCGGGGGTGCTCAAGAGACCCAGTACTTC.

This chain links TRBV10-3 with TRBJ2-6, with D uncertain. V lost 8 bases to trimming and J lost 4 bases, with 15 bases between them. The CDR3 contains 15 residues. CDR1 and CDR2 (germline): ENHRY, SYGVKD. The CDR3 nucleotides read TGTGCCATCCAAGGAGAGACGACAGGGGCCAACGTCCTGACTTTC. This sequence encodes CAIQGETTGANVLTF.

The table lists this clonotype with many counts. The rearrangement links TRBV7-2 to TRBJ1-1; D call uncertain. Looked up from germline, CDR1 is SGHTA and CDR2 is FQGNSA. This CDR3 is built from 13 residues. V was clipped by 5 bases and J by 4 bases, with 11 bases between them. The CDR3 sequence: CASSTTVVTEAFF. In DNA form, the CDR3 reads TGTGCCAGCAGCACCACAGTGGTCACTGAAGCTTTCTTT.

Regarding this clonotype: A much larger clone lies a single base off, so this may be a read error. The chain has TRBV25-1 and TRBJ1-2; D is possibly TRBD1 (6 bases). The CDR3 consists of 14 residues. V was clipped by 4 bases and J by 4 bases, with 13 bases between them. CDR1 is MGHDK and CDR2 is SYGVNS in the germline V gene. This CDR3 is CASSVRNRAYGYTF. CDR3 DNA: TGTGCCAGCAGTGTAAGAAACAGGGCCTATGGCTACACCTTC.

With respect to this clonotype: This may stem from a read error, because a much larger clone lies one nucleotide away. The DNA of the CDR3 is TGCAGTGCTAGAAAGGACAGGGGGCGCGAGCAGTACTTC. Its protein product is CSARKDRGREQYF. The genes are TRBV20-1 and TRBJ2-7; 11 bases match TRBD1. This CDR3 contains 13 residues. The V and J ends lost 2 bases and 6 bases, in that order; junction bases with no gene match: 3. Germline V gene data show CDR1 as DFQATT and CDR2 as SNEGSKA (reference sequence).